This note documents a single T cell receptor beta chain sequence. There is no known antigen for this receptor. No per-base quality is available; no much larger clone lies one base away. This entry comes from a study of blood T cell repertoires in COVID-19 (dated by TCRdb to the early 2020s). General notes on the study: Samples from collaborators originated in the United States, Italy and Spain and spanned both the acute and convalescent phases of COVID-19. The prospective study material was composed of cDNA or gDNA derived from T cells, B-cell-depleted T cells, or PBMCs. The dataset comprised deeply sampled blood TCRbeta repertoires from subjects exposed to, actively infected with, or recovered from COVID-19. A freely available public database, intended as a resource for researchers studying the immune response to SARS-CoV-2, is where the repertoires were released. Samples came from the ongoing ImmuneRACE study (first 160 participants) plus 1,254 subjects from 6 global collaborators. Sample metadata almost always included a de-identified subject ID, COVID-19 status, age in years and sex. Where HLA class I and class II types were available, the types were taken from metadata supplied by the sample provider, not from assay-based typing. The paper's findings and limits, for the study overall: The quantity of clinical and demographic metadata differed by source and by participant and was supplied without curation.

TCRbeta CDR3 regions were amplified from genomic DNA by means of the immunoSEQ Assay, a bias-controlled multiplex PCR. As for the authors' bioinformatics: Within the assay, amplification of reference gene primers was used to estimate how many nucleated cells each sample contained. To quantify the absolute abundance of each unique TCRbeta CDR3 rearrangement, sequence reads were collapsed and filtered. For each sample, productive Simpson clonality was calculated as the square root of Simpson's diversity index over productive rearrangements. Not all clones reach the TCRdb copy of this immuneACCESS table, which keeps in-frame sequences only. Checked studies attribute under half of the gap to unresolved V genes and leave the rest unexplained. That table is the source of V, J and clone size, and D and trimming were worked out from the DNA. The sample table records about 220,000 clones; roughly 84% of these occur just once. The ten largest make up just under 20% of the sample.

Each collaborating institution followed its own protocols to collect whole blood in K2EDTA tubes. Collaborator samples were shipped for TCRbeta analysis as frozen whole blood, isolated PBMCs, or DNA extracted from either sample type. The CDR3, cysteine through phenylalanine, is 12 amino acids long. The kept DNA is CDR3 alone, 36 bases in frame from the first base. The V and J ends are trimmed by 5 bases and 5 bases, leaving 8 bases between them. Taken from the germline V gene, the CDR1 and CDR2 loops are SGHAT and FQNNGV. The clonotype was recovered from a man aged 30 to 45 with active or convalescent COVID-19. This chain joins TRBV11-2 to TRBJ2-3; the D segment cannot be called with confidence. Sample: peripheral blood. The encoded CDR3 is CASSQSGDTQYF. The sequenced DNA: TGTGCCAGCAGCCAATCAGGAGATACGCAGTATTTT.